This TCR beta chain appears in the sequencing data of a study of T-cell memory formation after mild COVID-19. This clonotype was seen repeatedly, ten times or more. V was cut by 3 bases and J by 1 base, with 7 bases left in between. The CDR3 length is 14 residues. Germline lookup yields CDR1 SQVTM and CDR2 ANQGSEA. TCRdb fed the 5' RACE reads into MiXCR, producing one record per CDR3 protein. The table has just under 150,000 distinct CDR3 sequences, roughly 6.3% seen once. The source material was PBMCs or a T cell subset sorted from them (not recorded which). This clonotype was obtained from an adult woman who had mild COVID-19 (a few samples of this study predate the infection). Cell type and time point are not known. V and J are TRBV29-1 and TRBJ2-6; weak D call: TRBD2 (5 bases). CDR3 DNA sequence: TGCAGCGTTGACGGGGAGTCTGGGGCCAACGTCCTGACTTTC. Protein product: CSVDGESGANVLTF.